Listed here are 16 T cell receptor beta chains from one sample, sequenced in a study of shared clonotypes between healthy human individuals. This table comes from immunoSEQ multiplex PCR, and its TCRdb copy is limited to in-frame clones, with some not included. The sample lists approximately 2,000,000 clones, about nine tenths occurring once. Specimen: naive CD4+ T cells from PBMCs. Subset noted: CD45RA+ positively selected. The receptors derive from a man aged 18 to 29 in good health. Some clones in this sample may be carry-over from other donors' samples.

CDR3 region: CAGAGVNTEAFF. CDR3 nucleotides: TGTGCCGGCGCAGGGGTCAATACTGAAGCTTTCTTT. The V gene is TRBV7-9, the J gene TRBJ1-1; D possibly corresponds to TRBD1 (6 bases). V lost 11 bases and J lost 5, with 15 bases in between. This CDR3 comprises 12 residues. The germline gives CDR1 SEHNR, CDR2 FQNEAQ (reference sequence). Complete variable domain (other parts from reference TRBV7-9 and TRBJ1-1): DTGVSQNPRHKITKRGQNVTFRCDPISEHNRLYWYRQTLGQGPEFLTYFQNEAQLEKSRLLSDRFSAERPKGSFSTLEIQRTEQGDSAMYLCAGAGVNTEAFFGQGTRLTVV.

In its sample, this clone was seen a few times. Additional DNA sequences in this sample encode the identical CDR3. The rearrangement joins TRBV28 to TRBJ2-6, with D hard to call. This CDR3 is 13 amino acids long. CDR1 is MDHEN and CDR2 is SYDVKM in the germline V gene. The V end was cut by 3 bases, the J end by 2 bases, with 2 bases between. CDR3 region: CASSLTGANVLTF. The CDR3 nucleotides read TGTGCCAGCAGTTTGACTGGGGCCAACGTCCTGACTTTC.

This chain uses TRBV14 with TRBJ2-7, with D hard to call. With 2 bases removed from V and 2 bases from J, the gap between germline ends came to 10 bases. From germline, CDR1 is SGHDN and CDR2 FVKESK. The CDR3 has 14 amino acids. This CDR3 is CASSQTRRAYEQYF. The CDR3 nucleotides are TGTGCCAGCAGCCAAACACGACGAGCCTACGAGCAGTACTTC.

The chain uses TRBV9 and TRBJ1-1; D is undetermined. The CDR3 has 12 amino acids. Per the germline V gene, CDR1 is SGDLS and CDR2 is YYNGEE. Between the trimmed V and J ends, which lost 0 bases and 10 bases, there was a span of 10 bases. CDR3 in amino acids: CASSVGVGPAFF. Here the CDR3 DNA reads TGTGCCAGCAGCGTAGGAGTAGGGCCAGCTTTCTTT. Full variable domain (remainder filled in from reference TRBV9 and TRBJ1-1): DSGVTQTPKHLITATGQRVTLRCSPRSGDLSVYWYQQSLDQGLQFLIQYYNGEERAKGNILERFSAQQFPDLHSELNLSSLELGDSALYFCASSVGVGPAFFGQGTRLTVV.

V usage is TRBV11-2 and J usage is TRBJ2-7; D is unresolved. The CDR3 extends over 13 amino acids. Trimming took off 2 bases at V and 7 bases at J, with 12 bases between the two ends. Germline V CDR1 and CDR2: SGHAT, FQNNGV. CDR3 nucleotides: TGTGCCAGCAGCTTACTACAGTTGCGGGAGCAGTACTTC. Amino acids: CASSLLQLREQYF.

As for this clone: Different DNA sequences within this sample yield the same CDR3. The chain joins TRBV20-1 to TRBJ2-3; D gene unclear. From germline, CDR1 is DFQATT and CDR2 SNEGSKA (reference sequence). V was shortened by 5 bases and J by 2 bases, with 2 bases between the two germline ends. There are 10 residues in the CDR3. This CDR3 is CSAFTDTQYF. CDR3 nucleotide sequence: TGCAGTGCTTTCACAGATACGCAGTATTTT.

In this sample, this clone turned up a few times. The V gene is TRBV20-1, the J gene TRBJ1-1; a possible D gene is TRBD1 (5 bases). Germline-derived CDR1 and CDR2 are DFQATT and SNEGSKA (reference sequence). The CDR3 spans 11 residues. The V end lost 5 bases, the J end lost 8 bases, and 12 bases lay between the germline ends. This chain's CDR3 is CSAAGGREAFF. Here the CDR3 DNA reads TGCAGTGCTGCCGGGGGTAGGGAAGCTTTCTTT.

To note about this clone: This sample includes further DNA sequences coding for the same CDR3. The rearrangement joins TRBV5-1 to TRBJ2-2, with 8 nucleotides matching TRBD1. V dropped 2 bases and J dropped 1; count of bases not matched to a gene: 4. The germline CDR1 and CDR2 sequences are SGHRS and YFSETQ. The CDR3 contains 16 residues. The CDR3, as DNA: TGCGCCAGCAGCTTACGAGGACAGGGGAACACCGGGGAGCTGTTTTTT. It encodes CASSLRGQGNTGELFF. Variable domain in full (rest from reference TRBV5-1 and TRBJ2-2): KAGVTQTPRYLIKTRGQQVTLSCSPISGHRSVSWYQQTPGQGLQFLFEYFSETQRNKGNFPGRFSGRQFSNSRSEMNVSTLELGDSALYLCASSLRGQGNTGELFFGEGSRLTVL.

CDR3 sequence (DNA): TGTGCCAGCAGCGAGAATCTTGCGTACACCGGGGAGCTGTTTTTT. It yields the protein CASSENLAYTGELFF. V usage is TRBV5-8 and J usage is TRBJ2-2; D not certain. CDR3 size: 15 residues. The germline V gene encodes CDR1 SGHTS and CDR2 YDEGEE. The V gene lost 4 bases and the J gene lost 3 bases, with 13 bases spanning the gap.

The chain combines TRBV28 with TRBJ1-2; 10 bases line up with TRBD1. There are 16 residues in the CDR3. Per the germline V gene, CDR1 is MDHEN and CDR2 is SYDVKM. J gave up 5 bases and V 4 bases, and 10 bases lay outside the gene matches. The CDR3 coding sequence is TGTGCCAGCAGTTATAGCCGGGACAGGGGCCGTTATGGCTACACCTTC. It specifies CASSYSRDRGRYGYTF.

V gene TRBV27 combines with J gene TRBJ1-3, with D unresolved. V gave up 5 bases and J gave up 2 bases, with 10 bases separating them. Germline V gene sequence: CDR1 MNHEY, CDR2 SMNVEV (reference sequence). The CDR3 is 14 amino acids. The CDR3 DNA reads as TGTGCCAGCAGTCGCTTTCGGGCTGGAAACACCATATATTTT. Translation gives CASSRFRAGNTIYF.

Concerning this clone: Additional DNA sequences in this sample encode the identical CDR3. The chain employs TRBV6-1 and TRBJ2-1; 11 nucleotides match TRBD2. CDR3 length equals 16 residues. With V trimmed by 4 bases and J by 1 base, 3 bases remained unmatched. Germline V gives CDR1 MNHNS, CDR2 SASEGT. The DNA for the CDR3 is TGTGCCAGCAGTGGAGGGACTAGCGGATCCTACAATGAGCAGTTCTTC. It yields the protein CASSGGTSGSYNEQFF.

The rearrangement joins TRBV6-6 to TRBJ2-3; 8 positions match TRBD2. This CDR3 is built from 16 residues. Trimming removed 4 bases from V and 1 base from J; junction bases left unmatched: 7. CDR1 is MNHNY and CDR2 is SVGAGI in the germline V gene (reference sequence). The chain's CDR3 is CASSFRRGARTDTQYF. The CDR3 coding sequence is TGTGCCAGCAGTTTTCGGCGGGGGGCTCGCACAGATACGCAGTATTTT.

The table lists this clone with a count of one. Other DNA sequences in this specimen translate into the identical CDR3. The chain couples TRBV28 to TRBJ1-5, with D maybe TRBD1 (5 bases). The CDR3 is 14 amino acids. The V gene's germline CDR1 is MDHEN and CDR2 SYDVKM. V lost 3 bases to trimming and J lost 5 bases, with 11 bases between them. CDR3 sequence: CASSLLGGHQPQHF. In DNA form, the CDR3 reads TGTGCCAGCAGTTTGTTGGGGGGTCATCAGCCCCAGCATTTT.

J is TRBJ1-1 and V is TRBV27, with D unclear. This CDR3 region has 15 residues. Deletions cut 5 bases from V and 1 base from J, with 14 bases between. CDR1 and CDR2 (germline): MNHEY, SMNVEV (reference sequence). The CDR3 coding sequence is TGTGCCAGCAGTCCAAGACGAGATAAGAACACTGAAGCTTTCTTT. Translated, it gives CASSPRRDKNTEAFF.

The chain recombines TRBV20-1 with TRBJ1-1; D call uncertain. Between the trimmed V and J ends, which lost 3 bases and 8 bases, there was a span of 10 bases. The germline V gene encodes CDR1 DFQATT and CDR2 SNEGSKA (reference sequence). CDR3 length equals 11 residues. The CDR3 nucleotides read TGCAGTGCTAGTCCGAAGAGGGAAGCTTTCTTT. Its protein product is CSASPKREAFF.